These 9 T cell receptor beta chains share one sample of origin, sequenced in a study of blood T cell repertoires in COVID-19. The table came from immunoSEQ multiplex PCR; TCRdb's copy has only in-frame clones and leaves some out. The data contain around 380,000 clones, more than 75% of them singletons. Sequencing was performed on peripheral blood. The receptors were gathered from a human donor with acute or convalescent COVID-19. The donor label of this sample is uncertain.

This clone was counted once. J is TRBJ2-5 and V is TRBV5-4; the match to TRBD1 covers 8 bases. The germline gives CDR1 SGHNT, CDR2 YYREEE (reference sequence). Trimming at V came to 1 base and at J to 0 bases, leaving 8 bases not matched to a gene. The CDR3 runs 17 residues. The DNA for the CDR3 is TGTGCCAGCAGCTTGTTCAGGGGGCCTCTGTACCAAGAGACCCAGTACTTC. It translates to CASSLFRGPLYQETQYF.

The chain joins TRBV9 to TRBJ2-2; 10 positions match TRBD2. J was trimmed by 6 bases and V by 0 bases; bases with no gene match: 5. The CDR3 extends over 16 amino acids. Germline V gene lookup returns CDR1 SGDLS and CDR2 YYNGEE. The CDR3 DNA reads TGTGCCAGCAGCGTAGGTCTAGCGGGAGTGGCCGGGGAGCTGTTTTTT. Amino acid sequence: CASSVGLAGVAGELFF.

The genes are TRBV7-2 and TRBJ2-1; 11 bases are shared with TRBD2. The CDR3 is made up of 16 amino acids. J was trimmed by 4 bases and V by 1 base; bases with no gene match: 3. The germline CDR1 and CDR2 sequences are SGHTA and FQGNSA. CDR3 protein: CASSLDGTSGYNEQFF. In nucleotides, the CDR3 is TGTGCCAGCAGCTTAGATGGGACTAGCGGATACAATGAGCAGTTCTTC.

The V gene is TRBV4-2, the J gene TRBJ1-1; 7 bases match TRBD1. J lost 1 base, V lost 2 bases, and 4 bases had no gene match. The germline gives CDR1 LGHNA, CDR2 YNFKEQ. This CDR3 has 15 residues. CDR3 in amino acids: CASSQKGDRNTEAFF. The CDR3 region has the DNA TGTGCCAGCAGCCAAAAGGGGGACAGGAACACTGAAGCTTTCTTT.

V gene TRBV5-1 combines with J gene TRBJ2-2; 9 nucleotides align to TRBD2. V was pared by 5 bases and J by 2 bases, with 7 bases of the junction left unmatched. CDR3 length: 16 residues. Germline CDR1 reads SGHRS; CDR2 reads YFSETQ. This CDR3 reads CASRMSGRHNTGELFF. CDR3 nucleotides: TGCGCCAGCAGGATGAGCGGGAGGCATAACACCGGGGAGCTGTTTTTT.

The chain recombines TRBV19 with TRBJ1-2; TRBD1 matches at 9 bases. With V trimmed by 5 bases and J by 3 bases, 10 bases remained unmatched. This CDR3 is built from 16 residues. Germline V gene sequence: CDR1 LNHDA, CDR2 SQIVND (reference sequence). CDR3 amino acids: CASSAPGTGRYYGYTF. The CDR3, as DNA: TGTGCCAGTAGTGCCCCTGGGACAGGGAGATACTATGGCTACACCTTC.

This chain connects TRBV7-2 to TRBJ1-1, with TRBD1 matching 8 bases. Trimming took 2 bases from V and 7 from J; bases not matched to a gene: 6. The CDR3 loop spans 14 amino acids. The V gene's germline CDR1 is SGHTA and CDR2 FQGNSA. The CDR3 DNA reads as TGTGCCAGCAGCTTAAGGGACAGGCCGCTTGAAGCTTTCTTT. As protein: CASSLRDRPLEAFF.

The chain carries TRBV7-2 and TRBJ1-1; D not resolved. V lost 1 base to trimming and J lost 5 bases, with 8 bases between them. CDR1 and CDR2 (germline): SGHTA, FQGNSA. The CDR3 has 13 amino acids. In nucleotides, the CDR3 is TGTGCCAGCAGCTTAGTAGTCGTAACTGAAGCTTTCTTT. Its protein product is CASSLVVVTEAFF.

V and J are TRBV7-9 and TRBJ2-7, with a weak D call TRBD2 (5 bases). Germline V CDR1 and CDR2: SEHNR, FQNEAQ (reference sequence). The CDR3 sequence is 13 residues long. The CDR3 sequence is CASSLEGRGSLAV. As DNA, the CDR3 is TGTGCCAGCAGCTTAGAAGGCCGCGGGTCCCTCGCTGTC.